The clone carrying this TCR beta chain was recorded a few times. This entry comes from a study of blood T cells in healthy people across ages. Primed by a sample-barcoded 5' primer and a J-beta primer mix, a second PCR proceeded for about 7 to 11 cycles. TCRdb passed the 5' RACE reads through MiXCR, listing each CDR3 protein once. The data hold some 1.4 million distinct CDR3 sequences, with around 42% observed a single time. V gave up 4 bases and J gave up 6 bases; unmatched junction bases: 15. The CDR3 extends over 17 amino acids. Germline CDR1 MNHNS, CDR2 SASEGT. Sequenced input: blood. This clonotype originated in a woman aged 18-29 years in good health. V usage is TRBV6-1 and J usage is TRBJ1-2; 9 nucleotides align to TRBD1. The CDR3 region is CASSVSGTGISSDGYTF. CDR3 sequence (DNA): TGTGCCAGCAGTGTCTCCGGGACAGGGATATCAAGCGATGGCTACACCTTC.